The 23 T cell receptor beta chains below all came from one sample that was sequenced in a study of blood T cell repertoires in COVID-19. Only in-frame clones appear in the TCRdb table, and some are missing; sequencing was by immunoSEQ multiplex PCR. Of tens of thousands of clones in the sample, about 90% were seen once. The source material was peripheral blood. These receptors were taken from a human donor in a cohort sampled during active COVID-19.

The count of this clone is one. The V gene is TRBV6-5, the J gene TRBJ2-3; 11 bases map to TRBD2. Germline CDR1 and CDR2: MNHEY and SVGAGI. CDR3 length: 15 amino acids. V lost 6 bases and J lost 8; bases outside the gene matches: 10. CDR3 nucleotide sequence: TGTGCCAGCAGCGTACTAGCGGGAGATCTCGGTACGCAGTATTTT. Translating gives CASSVLAGDLGTQYF.

This chain joins TRBV7-7 and TRBJ2-3; 7 bases are shared with TRBD1. Germline CDR1 SSHAT, CDR2 FNYEAQ (reference sequence). CDR3 length: 15 residues. With 1 base clipped from V and 3 bases from J, the junction kept 4 bases outside the gene matches. This CDR3 is CASSLGQGGTDTQYF. The CDR3 coding sequence is TGTGCCAGCAGCTTAGGACAGGGTGGGACAGATACGCAGTATTTT.

This chain joins TRBV11-2 and TRBJ1-2; perhaps TRBD1 as D (6 bases). Germline V CDR1 and CDR2: SGHAT, FQNNGV. This CDR3 is 13 amino acids long. V dropped 2 bases and J dropped 8 bases, with 12 bases sitting between them. CDR3 in DNA: TGTGCCAGCAGCTTAACTGGGGGCGGGGGCTACACCTTC. It codes for CASSLTGGGGYTF.

V and J are TRBV2 and TRBJ1-6; D is undetermined. The V end was cut by 5 bases, the J end by 9 bases, with 14 bases between. Looked up from germline, CDR1 is SNHLY and CDR2 is FYNNEI. The CDR3 contains 14 residues. CDR3 residues: CASSKDRRSSPLHF. In DNA form, the CDR3 reads TGTGCCAGCAGTAAGGACCGGAGGAGTTCACCCCTCCACTTT.

The gene calls are TRBV11-2 and TRBJ1-1; TRBD1 is a possible D gene (6 bases). Germline V gives CDR1 SGHAT, CDR2 FQNNGV. V was clipped by 3 bases and J by 2 bases, with 13 bases between them. The CDR3 consists of 15 residues. The CDR3 loop is CASSFRGAGNTEAFF. The CDR3 DNA sequence: TGTGCCAGCAGCTTTCGGGGGGCGGGCAACACTGAAGCTTTCTTT.

V gene TRBV14 combines with J gene TRBJ1-1, with 7 bases that match TRBD1. Looked up from germline, CDR1 is SGHDN and CDR2 is FVKESK. V shed 2 bases, J shed 4 bases, and the junction held 7 bases outside the gene matches. The CDR3 covers 15 residues. CDR3 sequence: CASSQTAQGGTEAFF. CDR3 nucleotides: TGTGCCAGCAGCCAAACAGCCCAGGGGGGCACTGAAGCTTTCTTT.

V and J are TRBV15 and TRBJ2-5; 11 bases map to TRBD2. V shed 5 bases, J shed 4 bases, and the junction held 6 bases outside the gene matches. Germline V gene lookup returns CDR1 LNHNV and CDR2 YYDKDF (reference sequence). There are 15 residues in the CDR3. The CDR3 loop is CATSLGTSGPETQYF. In DNA form, the CDR3 reads TGTGCCACCAGCCTCGGGACTAGCGGACCAGAGACCCAGTACTTC.

The chain links TRBV2 to TRBJ1-2; 10 positions agree with TRBD1. The germline CDR1 and CDR2 sequences are SNHLY and FYNNEI. J lost 8 bases, V lost 4 bases, and 4 bases had no gene match. The CDR3 loop spans 13 amino acids. CDR3 DNA sequence: TGTGCCAGCAGTGGACAGGGGGCGGAAGGCTACACCTTC. Its translation is CASSGQGAEGYTF. The entire variable domain, with the rest obtained from reference TRBV2 and TRBJ1-2, is as follows: EPEVTQTPSHQVTQMGQEVILRCVPISNHLYFYWYRQILGQKVEFLVSFYNNEISEKSEIFDDQFSVERPDGSNFTLKIRSTKLEDSAMYFCASSGQGAEGYTFGSGTRLTVV.

The V call is TRBV7-8, the J call TRBJ2-3; possibly TRBD2 for D (5 bases). The V end was cut by 0 bases, the J end by 4 bases, with 8 bases between. CDR1 and CDR2 (germline): SGHVS, FQNEAQ. The CDR3 has 14 amino acids. CDR3 region: CASSLAGEADTQYF. DNA of the CDR3: TGTGCCAGCAGCTTAGCCGGGGAAGCAGATACGCAGTATTTT. Full variable domain (remainder filled in from reference TRBV7-8 and TRBJ2-3): GAGVSQSPRYKVAKRGQDVALRCDPISGHVSLFWYQQALGQGPEFLTYFQNEAQLDKSGLPSDRFFAERPEGSVSTLKIQRTQQEDSAVYLCASSLAGEADTQYFGPGTRLTVL.

This rearrangement joins TRBV7-9 to TRBJ2-1; TRBD1 matches 10 bases. Germline values: CDR1 SEHNR, CDR2 FQNEAQ (reference sequence). This CDR3 has 16 amino acids. The J segment lost 8 bases and the V segment lost 4 bases, leaving 11 bases of the junction unmatched. The CDR3 DNA reads TGTGCCAGCAGCTCTACGGACAGGGGGAGACGGCATGAGCAGTTCTTC. Its translation: CASSSTDRGRRHEQFF.

The chain uses TRBV5-1 and TRBJ2-3; 9 bases agree with TRBD2. The V segment lost 0 bases and the J segment 14 bases; nucleotides outside the gene matches: 10. CDR1 and CDR2 from the germline V gene are SGHRS and YFSETQ. This CDR3 is 14 amino acids long. CDR3 DNA sequence: TGCGCCAGCAGCTTGGCGGGCGGGGGGGCTATCGGGTATTTT. Its translation: CASSLAGGGAIGYF.

This clone was recorded once. This chain connects TRBV19 to TRBJ1-2; TRBD1 is a possible D gene (6 bases). The CDR3 is 14 amino acids. Germline lookup yields CDR1 LNHDA and CDR2 SQIVND (reference sequence). The V end was cut by 6 bases, the J end by 4 bases, with 15 bases between. CDR3 DNA: TGTGCCAGTAGCCGACAGGCTAGCTCCTATGGCTACACCTTC. Protein sequence: CASSRQASSYGYTF.

Of note for this clone: Other nucleotide sequences from this sample produce the same CDR3. J is TRBJ2-1 and V is TRBV5-1, with TRBD2 identical over 7 bases. Trimming cost V 7 bases and J 4 bases; bases outside gene matches: 11. Germline lookup yields CDR1 SGHRS and CDR2 YFSETQ. CDR3 length: 15 residues. CDR3 nucleotides: TGCGCCAGCGGCCCGGGGGGACTATTATACAATGAGCAGTTCTTC. It encodes CASGPGGLLYNEQFF.

This chain uses TRBV6-5 with TRBJ1-2; the match to TRBD1 covers 8 bases. V gave up 6 bases and J gave up 4 bases; unmatched junction bases: 4. The germline V gene has CDR1 MNHEY and CDR2 SVGAGI. The CDR3 runs to 13 residues. DNA for the CDR3: TGTGCCAGCAGGCAGACAGGGGCCTATGGCTACACCTTC. This translates into CASRQTGAYGYTF.

V and J are TRBV5-1 and TRBJ2-5; 10 bases fit TRBD2. CDR1 is SGHRS, CDR2 YFSETQ, per germline. Unmatched junction bases numbered 8, after V lost 4 bases and J lost 5 bases. The CDR3 covers 15 residues. CDR3 nucleotide sequence: TGCGCCAGCAGCCGAGGACTAGCGGCTTGGGAGACCCAGTACTTC. The encoded protein is CASSRGLAAWETQYF.

This chain links TRBV28 with TRBJ2-7, with TRBD2 identical over 7 bases. The CDR3 is 14 residues long. Germline values: CDR1 MDHEN, CDR2 SYDVKM. Trimming removed 8 bases from V and 0 bases from J; junction bases left unmatched: 7. The CDR3, as DNA: TGTGCCAGCTCCCCAGCGGGGTTCTCCTACGAGCAGTACTTC. Protein sequence: CASSPAGFSYEQYF.

V and J are TRBV30 and TRBJ1-1, with D perhaps matching TRBD1 (5 bases). This CDR3 has 12 residues. Germline V lookup: CDR1 GTSNPN, CDR2 SVGIG (reference sequence). V was clipped by 5 bases and J by 10 bases, with 17 bases between them. The CDR3 DNA sequence: TGTGCCTGGGGCACGGGGGGAGAGCGAGCTTTCTTT. It translates to CAWGTGGERAFF.

The rearrangement uses TRBV6-6 and TRBJ2-7, with 8 bases matching TRBD1. CDR3 size: 16 residues. The germline CDR1 and CDR2 sequences are MNHNY and SVGAGI (reference sequence). The junction had 15 bases not matched to a gene; V was cut back by 6 bases and J by 5 bases. This CDR3 reads CASRHPNRGTYDEQYF. CDR3 in DNA: TGTGCCAGCAGACATCCGAACAGGGGGACGTACGACGAGCAGTACTTC.

This clone was observed once. The rearrangement uses TRBV19 and TRBJ1-5; 7 positions match TRBD1. With 6 bases clipped from V and 5 bases from J, the junction kept 13 bases outside the gene matches. Germline assignment: CDR1 LNHDA and CDR2 SQIVND (reference sequence). The CDR3 has 16 residues. CDR3 nucleotide sequence: TGTGCCAGTAGCCTACAACCGGGACAGAGTCATCAGCCCCAGCATTTT. Residues: CASSLQPGQSHQPQHF.

The chain carries TRBV4-3 and TRBJ2-1, with TRBD2 matching 9 bases. There are 17 residues in the CDR3. Germline lookup yields CDR1 LGHNA and CDR2 YSLEER. With V trimmed by 4 bases and J by 4 bases, 11 bases remained unmatched. Written as DNA, the CDR3 is TGCGCCAGCAGCCCCCGGGTGGCGGGACTAGCTTACAATGAGCAGTTCTTC. Translated: CASSPRVAGLAYNEQFF.

The chain couples TRBV13 to TRBJ1-6; tentatively, D is TRBD1 (5 bases). The CDR3 covers 17 residues. Trimming cost V 4 bases and J 14 bases, with 27 bases left between them. In germline, CDR1 is PRHDT, CDR2 FYEKMQ (reference sequence). CDR3 region: CASSSGLGAGQLSTLHF. The CDR3 nucleotides read TGTGCCAGCAGCTCTGGGCTTGGGGCAGGGCAGCTCTCCACCCTCCACTTT.

This rearrangement joins TRBV7-8 to TRBJ1-5; TRBD1 matches 12 bases. V was pared by 5 bases and J by 6 bases, with 5 bases of the junction left unmatched. Germline CDR1 is SGHVS and CDR2 is FQNEAQ. The CDR3 totals 15 residues. In DNA, the CDR3 is TGTGCCAGCAGCCCAGGGACAGGGGGCCCTCAGCCCCAGCATTTT. Translation gives CASSPGTGGPQPQHF.

J is TRBJ2-1 and V is TRBV5-1, with D perhaps matching TRBD2 (6 bases). V was pared by 0 bases and J by 0 bases, with 10 bases between. The CDR3 totals 16 residues. The germline V gene encodes CDR1 SGHRS and CDR2 YFSETQ. The chain's CDR3 is CASSLDGGGSYNEQFF. The CDR3, as DNA: TGCGCCAGCAGCTTGGACGGGGGTGGCTCCTACAATGAGCAGTTCTTC.